Listed here are 28 T cell receptor beta chains from one sample, sequenced in a study of PD-1 blockade in classical Hodgkin lymphoma. Generated by immunoSEQ multiplex PCR, the TCRdb table keeps only in-frame clones and is missing some. The sample records 35,000 to 50,000 clones, around two thirds being singletons. The time point here: cycle 4 day 1 (C4D1), after 6 weeks of nivolumab. Every patient relapsed after autologous stem cell transplantation, and brentuximab vedotin exposure varied. Here the sequenced sample was peripheral blood mononuclear cells (PBMCs), taken before the fourth cycle of nivolumab. The receptors originated from a human donor with classical Hodgkin lymphoma.

V gene TRBV21-1 combines with J gene TRBJ1-2. TRBV21-1 is a listed pseudogene. This CDR3 is 9 amino acids long. For the CDR3, the DNA is TGTGCCAGCAGCAATGGCTACACCTTC. It specifies CASSNGYTF.

The chain combines TRBV30 with TRBJ1-6, with D perhaps matching TRBD1 (6 bases). This CDR3 has 14 residues. Trimming took off 1 base at V and 7 bases at J, with 11 bases between the two ends. Germline V lookup: CDR1 GTSNPN, CDR2 SVGIG (reference sequence). The CDR3 sequence: CAWSEGQPNSPLHF. The CDR3 bases are TGTGCCTGGAGTGAAGGACAGCCGAATTCACCCCTCCACTTT.

The V and J genes are TRBV10-3 and TRBJ1-2, with D possibly TRBD1 on 6 matching bases. The CDR3 loop spans 15 amino acids. Trimming stripped 6 bases from V and 1 base from J, with 15 bases between. In germline, CDR1 is ENHRY, CDR2 SYGVKD. CDR3 sequence (DNA): TGTGCCATCAGGGGAGAGAGGGGGATTAACTATGGCTACACCTTC. This encodes CAIRGERGINYGYTF.

This clone was counted only a few times. This chain links TRBV19 with TRBJ2-5; possibly TRBD1 for D (7 bases). V was trimmed by 3 bases and J by 4 bases, leaving 18 bases between them. This CDR3 has 16 residues. Germline assignment: CDR1 LNHDA and CDR2 SQIVND (reference sequence). The CDR3 sequence is CASSMGDRLEGETQYF. In DNA, the CDR3 is TGTGCCAGTAGTATGGGGGACAGACTGGAGGGAGAGACCCAGTACTTC. The entire variable domain, with the rest obtained from reference TRBV19 and TRBJ2-5, is as follows: DGGITQSPKYLFRKEGQNVTLSCEQNLNHDAMYWYRQDPGQGLRLIYYSQIVNDFQKGDIAEGYSVSREKKESFPLTVTSAQKNPTAFYLCASSMGDRLEGETQYFGPGTRLLVL.

The rearrangement uses TRBV7-2 and TRBJ2-3; 10 bases match TRBD2. The V gene's germline CDR1 is SGHTA and CDR2 FQGNSA. The CDR3 totals 16 residues. After removal of 5 bases from V and 2 bases from J, the junction contained 7 bases not matched to a gene. The CDR3 loop reads CASSPRTSGYTDTQYF. The CDR3 DNA reads TGTGCCAGCAGCCCACGGACTAGCGGATACACAGATACGCAGTATTTT.

This clone came up once. The V call is TRBV7-8, the J call TRBJ2-7, with D possibly TRBD1 on 6 matching bases. V lost 5 bases, J lost 4 bases, and 15 bases lay in between. CDR3 size: 14 residues. From germline, CDR1 is SGHVS and CDR2 FQNEAQ. The CDR3 DNA is TGTGCCAGCAGCGGAAACAGGGTGGGATACGAGCAGTACTTC. It codes for CASSGNRVGYEQYF.

The CDR3 region is CASKTAPGAGELFF. The DNA for the CDR3 is TGTGCCAGCAAAACAGCCCCGGGCGCCGGGGAGCTGTTTTTT. The V call is TRBV19, the J call TRBJ2-2; D not resolved. The CDR3 extends over 14 amino acids. V was clipped by 9 bases and J by 6 bases, with 17 bases between them. The germline V gene has CDR1 LNHDA and CDR2 SQIVND (reference sequence).

This clone showed up just a few times. V gene TRBV5-4 combines with J gene TRBJ2-7, with 7 positions matching TRBD1. V dropped 5 bases and J dropped 0; count of bases not matched to a gene: 8. The CDR3 loop spans 15 amino acids. Germline CDR1 reads SGHNT; CDR2 reads YYREEE (reference sequence). CDR3 coding DNA: TGTGCCAGCAGTCGCCCGGGACAGAGCTCCTACGAGCAGTACTTC. It yields the protein CASSRPGQSSYEQYF.

The chain couples TRBV5-6 to TRBJ1-3; D is unresolved. Trimming took off 4 bases at V and 0 bases at J, with 14 bases between the two ends. This CDR3 is 16 amino acids long. CDR1 is SGHDT, CDR2 YYEEEE, per germline. In DNA form, the CDR3 reads TGTGCCAGCAGCGGAGCGGGGAGACGCTCTGGAAACACCATATATTTT. Protein product: CASSGAGRRSGNTIYF.

CDR3 sequence: CASSLTPARLSYEQYF. DNA of the CDR3: TGCGCCAGCAGCTTAACCCCCGCCCGGCTCTCCTACGAGCAGTACTTC. The chain combines TRBV4-1 with TRBJ2-7; D unresolved. Per the germline V gene, CDR1 is MGHRA and CDR2 is YSYEKL. V was trimmed by 5 bases and J by 0 bases, leaving 17 bases between them. CDR3 size: 16 residues.

A single count supports this clone. The J gene is TRBJ2-5, the V gene TRBV7-3; possible D gene TRBD2, 5 bases. Looked up from germline, CDR1 is SGHTA and CDR2 is FQGTGA. V was cut by 2 bases and J by 4 bases, with 11 bases left in between. The CDR3 is 14 amino acids. Written as DNA, the CDR3 is TGTGCCAGCAGCTTAGATCCGGGATCAGAGACCCAGTACTTC. Its translation is CASSLDPGSETQYF.

The genes are TRBV4-3 and TRBJ2-6; D perhaps matches TRBD1 (5 bases). This CDR3 region has 19 residues. The V end lost 0 bases, the J end lost 4 bases, and 19 bases lay between the germline ends. Germline V lookup: CDR1 LGHNA, CDR2 YSLEER. CDR3 nucleotide sequence: TGCGCCAGCAGCCAAGATAGGGGCGGACCCTTAGGGGGGGCCAACGTCCTGACTTTC. It translates to CASSQDRGGPLGGANVLTF.

V and J are TRBV29-1 and TRBJ1-5; TRBD1 might be the D (5 bases). V gave up 5 bases and J gave up 4 bases, with 15 bases separating them. From germline, CDR1 is SQVTM and CDR2 ANQGSEA. The CDR3 extends over 14 amino acids. The chain's CDR3 is CSVTIDSLNQPQHF. CDR3 coding DNA: TGCAGCGTTACAATCGACAGTTTGAATCAGCCCCAGCATTTT.

J is TRBJ2-3 and V is TRBV7-2; perhaps D is TRBD1 or TRBD2 (6 bases each). Trimming shortened V by 5 bases and J by 4 bases, and 19 bases separated the two germline ends. Germline V gene lookup returns CDR1 SGHTA and CDR2 FQGNSA. The CDR3 loop spans 16 amino acids. In nucleotides, the CDR3 is TGTGCCAGCAGCCAGGGGCGGGGCCGGTCCTCAGATACGCAGTATTTT. This encodes CASSQGRGRSSDTQYF.

In this sample, this clone turned up a few times. This chain links TRBV9 with TRBJ2-5; 7 bases fit TRBD1. Germline V gene lookup returns CDR1 SGDLS and CDR2 YYNGEE. Trimming cost V 0 bases and J 2 bases; bases outside gene matches: 4. The CDR3 is 15 residues long. The CDR3 DNA reads TGTGCCAGCAGCGTAGAAGGGGGCCGGCAAGAGACCCAGTACTTC. Encoded protein: CASSVEGGRQETQYF. The variable domain in full, completed from reference TRBV9 and TRBJ2-5, reads DSGVTQTPKHLITATGQRVTLRCSPRSGDLSVYWYQQSLDQGLQFLIQYYNGEERAKGNILERFSAQQFPDLHSELNLSSLELGDSALYFCASSVEGGRQETQYFGPGTRLLVL.

The gene calls are TRBV5-4 and TRBJ1-1, with D uncertain. The germline V and J ends were trimmed by 1 base and 0 bases, with 7 bases remaining between them. The CDR3 spans 14 residues. Germline loops: CDR1 SGHNT, CDR2 YYREEE (reference sequence). This CDR3 reads CASSLTELNTEAFF. DNA of the CDR3: TGTGCCAGCAGCTTGACAGAGTTGAACACTGAAGCTTTCTTT.

This sequence joins TRBV5-6 and TRBJ1-2, with D unresolved. CDR3 length equals 13 residues. The germline V gene encodes CDR1 SGHDT and CDR2 YYEEEE. The germline V and J ends were trimmed by 0 bases and 4 bases, with 7 bases remaining between them. CDR3 coding DNA: TGTGCCAGCAGCTTGGATCTGGTCTATGGCTACACCTTC. The encoded protein is CASSLDLVYGYTF.

This clone is classed as medium-sized. The gene calls are TRBV5-4 and TRBJ2-1, with a weak D call TRBD2 (6 bases). Looked up from germline, CDR1 is SGHNT and CDR2 is YYREEE (reference sequence). The CDR3 is 14 amino acids. V lost 2 bases and J lost 3, with 9 bases in between. The DNA of the CDR3 is TGTGCCAGCAGCTTTTCGGGGGTCTACAATGAGCAGTTCTTC. Its translation: CASSFSGVYNEQFF.

The chain combines TRBV19 with TRBJ1-4; TRBD1 aligns across 9 bases. V trimming: 7 bases; J trimming: 7 bases; junction bases outside the gene matches: 4. Germline V CDR1 and CDR2: LNHDA, SQIVND (reference sequence). The CDR3 covers 13 residues. CDR3: CASTTGGGEKLFF. The CDR3 coding sequence is TGTGCCAGTACCACAGGGGGCGGTGAAAAACTGTTTTTT.

The rearrangement uses TRBV6-6 and TRBJ2-7; TRBD2 agrees at 12 bases. In germline, CDR1 is MNHNY, CDR2 SVGAGI (reference sequence). There are 13 residues in the CDR3. Trimming removed 5 bases from V and 6 bases from J; junction bases left unmatched: 2. The CDR3 nucleotides are TGTGCCAGCAGTAGGACTAGCGGGATCGAGCAGTACTTC. Translated, it gives CASSRTSGIEQYF.

The rearrangement links TRBV28 to TRBJ1-2, with 7 bases matching TRBD1. The CDR3 is 13 amino acids. CDR1 and CDR2 (germline): MDHEN, SYDVKM. V shed 7 bases and J 5 bases; nucleotides not matched to a gene: 7. The CDR3, as DNA: TGTGCCAGCACCACAGGGGTAGGGTATGGCTACACCTTC. This translates into CASTTGVGYGYTF.

J is TRBJ2-5 and V is TRBV2; weak D call: TRBD1 (6 bases). V was trimmed by 2 bases and J by 9 bases, leaving 16 bases between them. CDR3 length: 14 amino acids. The V gene's germline CDR1 is SNHLY and CDR2 FYNNEI. As DNA, the CDR3 is TGTGCCAGCAGTGAACAGGGGCCAAGAGGTGCCCAGTACTTC. Its translation: CASSEQGPRGAQYF.

The V and J genes are TRBV28 and TRBJ1-5, with D possibly being TRBD1 (5 bases). The CDR3 runs to 16 residues. CDR1 MDHEN and CDR2 SYDVKM come from the germline V gene. The V and J ends lost 5 bases and 2 bases respectively, with 16 bases between them. CDR3 sequence: CASSITPGGGNQPQHF. The CDR3 nucleotides are TGTGCCAGCAGTATTACCCCCGGGGGAGGCAATCAGCCCCAGCATTTT.

The count of this clone is one. The chain links TRBV4-3 to TRBJ2-1, with 11 bases lining up with TRBD2. Looked up from germline, CDR1 is LGHNA and CDR2 is YSLEER. The CDR3 is 20 amino acids. V was pared by 1 base and J by 3 bases, with 14 bases of the junction left unmatched. CDR3 nucleotides: TGCGCCAGCAGCCAAGGATTACTAGCGGGAGTTTTGAAGGGCTACAATGAGCAGTTCTTC. Protein sequence: CASSQGLLAGVLKGYNEQFF.

This chain uses TRBV6-1 with TRBJ1-4, with D uncertain. V lost 6 bases and J 3 bases, leaving 11 bases between the germline ends. Germline CDR1 MNHNS, CDR2 SASEGT. The length of the CDR3 is 14 residues. CDR3 in DNA: TGTGCCAGCAGATCAAGCGAAGCTAATGAAAAACTGTTTTTT. It specifies CASRSSEANEKLFF.

The CDR3 DNA reads as TGTGCCAGCAGCGGAACAGGGGCCCTAAATCAGCCCCAGCATTTT. Translation: CASSGTGALNQPQHF. The J gene is TRBJ1-5, the V gene TRBV9; TRBD1 agrees at 7 bases. J lost 4 bases, V lost 3 bases, and 7 bases had no gene match. In germline, CDR1 is SGDLS, CDR2 YYNGEE. This CDR3 is built from 15 residues. Looking up the rest from reference TRBV9 and TRBJ1-5 gives the full variable domain: DSGVTQTPKHLITATGQRVTLRCSPRSGDLSVYWYQQSLDQGLQFLIQYYNGEERAKGNILERFSAQQFPDLHSELNLSSLELGDSALYFCASSGTGALNQPQHFGDGTRLSIL.

The V and J genes are TRBV30 and TRBJ2-3; D unclear. From germline, CDR1 is GTSNPN and CDR2 SVGIG (reference sequence). Between the trimmed V and J ends, which lost 5 bases and 2 bases, there was a span of 14 bases. This CDR3 region has 14 residues. Here the CDR3 DNA reads TGTGCCTGGTCCACCGACATCATCACAGATACGCAGTATTTT. Translated, it gives CAWSTDIITDTQYF.

CDR3 DNA: TGTGCCACCAAGGGGTTTGGGGAGCAGTACTTC. Translation: CATKGFGEQYF. This sequence joins TRBV6-5 and TRBJ2-7, with a tentative D call TRBD1 (5 bases). The ends were cut back, 10 bases at V and 7 bases at J, with 14 bases in the middle. The germline V gene encodes CDR1 MNHEY and CDR2 SVGAGI. This CDR3 region has 11 residues.